This passage covers 5 T cell receptor beta chains from one sample sequenced in a study of cytomegalovirus exposure and HLA in healthy donors. Use of 60 Vbeta and 13 Jbeta primers characterized the PCR. Generated by immunoSEQ multiplex PCR, the TCRdb table keeps only in-frame clones and is missing some. The record lists under 90,000 clones, of which the ten most abundant hold 12% to 15%. Material: PBMCs. The origin of the receptors is a man aged 50-60 years in good health and CMV-seropositive.

The rearrangement joins TRBV19 to TRBJ1-5; TRBD1 might be the D (6 bases). V dropped 5 bases and J dropped 11 bases, with 19 bases sitting between them. The CDR3 is made up of 14 amino acids. Germline loops: CDR1 LNHDA, CDR2 SQIVND (reference sequence). The CDR3 nucleotides are TGTGCCAGTAGTTCCCCCGGGGGGCCCAGGGCCCAGCATTTT. Translation gives CASSSPGGPRAQHF.

The V and J genes are TRBV2 and TRBJ2-1; D is possibly TRBD1 (6 bases). Deletions cut 6 bases from V and 14 bases from J, with 20 bases between. The CDR3 contains 13 residues. Germline CDR1 and CDR2: SNHLY and FYNNEI. CDR3 amino acids: CASSANRETREFF. Written as DNA, the CDR3 is TGTGCCAGCAGCGCAAACAGGGAAACACGGGAGTTCTTC.

The chain is built from TRBV6-1 and TRBJ1-2, with TRBD1 matching over 7 bases. Looked up from germline, CDR1 is MNHNS and CDR2 is SASEGT. This CDR3 comprises 14 residues. J gave up 7 bases and V 3 bases, and 8 bases lay outside the gene matches. For the CDR3, the DNA is TGTGCCAGCAGTGAGAGGGACAGCGAGGGTGGCTACACCTTC. Translation: CASSERDSEGGYTF.

DNA of the CDR3: TGTGCCAGCAGCCCGGCGGAGGGGCACACAGATACGCAGTATTTT. Its translation: CASSPAEGHTDTQYF. This chain links TRBV5-4 with TRBJ2-3; a weak D match, TRBD2 (6 bases). The CDR3 covers 15 residues. Germline V gene lookup returns CDR1 SGHNT and CDR2 YYREEE (reference sequence). The V end was cut by 4 bases, the J end by 2 bases, with 14 bases between.

The rearrangement links TRBV6-6 to TRBJ2-1, with D perhaps TRBD1 (6 bases). The CDR3 is made up of 13 amino acids. Per germline, CDR1 MNHNY and CDR2 SVGAGI (reference sequence). The V gene lost 6 bases and the J gene lost 4 bases, with 10 bases spanning the gap. The CDR3 loop reads CASRPQGYNEQFF. CDR3 nucleotides: TGTGCCAGCAGACCTCAGGGGTACAATGAGCAGTTCTTC.